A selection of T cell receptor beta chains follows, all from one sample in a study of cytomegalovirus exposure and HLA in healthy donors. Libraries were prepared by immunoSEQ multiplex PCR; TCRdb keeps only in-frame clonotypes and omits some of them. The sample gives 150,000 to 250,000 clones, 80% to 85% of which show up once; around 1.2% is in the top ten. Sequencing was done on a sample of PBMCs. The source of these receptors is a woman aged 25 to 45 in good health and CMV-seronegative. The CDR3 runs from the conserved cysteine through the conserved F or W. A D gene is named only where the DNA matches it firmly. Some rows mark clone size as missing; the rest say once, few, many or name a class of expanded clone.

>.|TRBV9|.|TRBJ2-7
CASSPGNVRYEQYF
TGTGCCAGCAGCCCGGGAAACGTCCGCTACGAGCAGTACTTC
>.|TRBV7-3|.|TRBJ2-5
CASSLSRAETQYF
TGTGCCAGCAGCTTATCCAGGGCAGAGACCCAGTACTTC
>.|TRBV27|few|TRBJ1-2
CASSLSGGYGYTF
TGTGCCAGCAGTTTATCGGGGGGCTATGGCTACACCTTC
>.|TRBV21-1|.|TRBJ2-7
CASSKGNDVGPKYF
TGTGCCAGCAGCAAAGGAAACGACGTGGGGCCTAAGTACTTC
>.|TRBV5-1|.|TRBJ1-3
CASRPDAGGSIYF
TGCGCCAGCAGGCCGGACGCAGGAGGGTCCATATATTTT
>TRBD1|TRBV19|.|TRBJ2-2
CASSMAGTGVGELFF
TGTGCCAGTAGTATGGCCGGGACAGGGGTCGGGGAGCTGTTTTTT
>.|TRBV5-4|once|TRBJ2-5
CASSLPGDSKTQYF
TGTGCCAGCAGCCTTCCGGGGGACAGCAAGACCCAGTACTTC
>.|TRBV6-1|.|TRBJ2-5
CASTTQGRETQYF
TGTGCCAGCACAACACAGGGGAGGGAGACCCAGTACTTC
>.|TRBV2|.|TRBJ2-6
CASAGSGANVLTF
TGTGCCAGTGCGGGCTCTGGGGCCAACGTCCTGACTTTC
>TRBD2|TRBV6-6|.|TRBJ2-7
CASSTGTSSYEQYF
TGTGCCAGCAGTACCGGGACTAGCTCCTACGAGCAGTACTTC
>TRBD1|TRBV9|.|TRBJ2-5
CASSAQTGDTGETQYF
TGTGCCAGCAGCGCTCAGACAGGGGATACGGGAGAGACCCAGTACTTC
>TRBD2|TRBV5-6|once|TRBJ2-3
CASSRTSGAPYTQYF
TGTGCCAGCAGCAGGACTAGCGGCGCGCCCTATACGCAGTATTTT
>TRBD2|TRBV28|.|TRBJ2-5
CASSTWGSGEKAQYF
TGTGCCAGCAGTACCTGGGGTAGCGGGGAGAAGGCCCAGTACTTC
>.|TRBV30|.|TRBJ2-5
CAWSGGLGEVETQYF
TGTGCCTGGAGTGGGGGACTGGGGGAGGTGGAGACCCAGTACTTC
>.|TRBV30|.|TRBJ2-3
CARDSGTDTQYF
TGTGCCCGGGATTCTGGCACAGATACGCAGTATTTT
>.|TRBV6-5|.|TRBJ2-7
CASSYSREVTYEQYF
TGTGCCAGCAGTTACTCGAGGGAGGTTACCTACGAGCAGTACTTC
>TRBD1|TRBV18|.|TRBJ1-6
CASSPPTGEYSPLHF
TGTGCCAGCTCACCTCCCACAGGGGAATATTCACCCCTCCACTTT
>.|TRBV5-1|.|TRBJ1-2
CASSGQNYGYTF
TGCGCCAGCAGTGGACAGAACTATGGCTACACCTTC
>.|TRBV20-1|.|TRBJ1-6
CSAREGGALHF
TGCAGTGCTAGAGAGGGCGGGGCCCTCCACTTT
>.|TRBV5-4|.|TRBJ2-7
CASMKSRGDEQYF
TGTGCCAGCATGAAGTCCAGGGGCGACGAGCAGTACTTC
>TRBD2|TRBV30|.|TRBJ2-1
CAWSVRGGVYNEQFF
TGTGCCTGGAGTGTACGCGGGGGGGTCTACAATGAGCAGTTCTTC
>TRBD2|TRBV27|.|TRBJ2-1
CASSPQGAGGRGEQFF
TGTGCCAGCAGTCCCCAGGGAGCGGGGGGGAGGGGTGAGCAGTTCTTC
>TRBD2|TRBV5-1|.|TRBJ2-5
CASSPGLAAQETQYF
TGCGCCAGCAGCCCGGGACTAGCGGCTCAAGAGACCCAGTACTTC
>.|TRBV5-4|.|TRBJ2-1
CASSSPRGRDEQFF
TGTGCCAGCAGCTCTCCCAGGGGCAGGGATGAGCAGTTCTTC
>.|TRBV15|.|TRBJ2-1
CATTTDSFYNEQFF
TGTGCCACGACAACGGACAGTTTTTACAATGAGCAGTTCTTC
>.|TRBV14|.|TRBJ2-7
CASSRSLASSYEQYF
TGTGCCAGCAGCCGATCGCTAGCGTCATCCTACGAGCAGTACTTC
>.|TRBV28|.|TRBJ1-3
CASSGNTIYF
TGTGCGAGCTCTGGAAACACCATATATTTT
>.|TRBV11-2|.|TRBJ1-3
CASSSDPDKYSGNTIYF
TGTGCCAGCAGCTCCGACCCCGACAAGTACTCTGGAAACACCATATATTTT
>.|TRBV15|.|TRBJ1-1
CATSREVGQPRFGAFF
TGTGCCACCAGCAGAGAGGTAGGACAGCCGCGTTTTGGGGCTTTCTTT
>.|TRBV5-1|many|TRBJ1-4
CASKGDAEKLFF
TGCGCCAGCAAGGGGGACGCGGAAAAACTGTTTTTT
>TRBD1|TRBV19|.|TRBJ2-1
CASQQGNNEQFF
TGTGCCAGTCAACAGGGGAACAATGAGCAGTTCTTC
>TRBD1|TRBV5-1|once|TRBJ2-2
CASSLTGGNTGELFF
TGCGCCAGCAGCTTAACAGGGGGGAACACCGGGGAGCTGTTTTTT
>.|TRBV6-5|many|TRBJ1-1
CASSLDRSNTEAFF
TGTGCCAGCAGTTTAGACAGGTCGAACACTGAAGCTTTCTTT
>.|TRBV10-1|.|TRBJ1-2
CASSMGARGYTF
TGCGCCAGCAGCATGGGAGCTCGAGGCTACACCTTC
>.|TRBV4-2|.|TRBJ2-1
CASSQVVTQGNNEQFF
TGTGCCAGCAGCCAAGTTGTGACGCAGGGAAACAATGAGCAGTTCTTC
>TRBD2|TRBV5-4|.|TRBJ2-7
CASSLELAGIDYEQYF
TGTGCCAGCAGCTTGGAACTAGCGGGTATCGATTACGAGCAGTACTTC
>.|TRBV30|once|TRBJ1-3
CAWRGVLTGNTIYF
TGTGCCTGGAGAGGGGTCTTGACTGGAAACACCATATATTTT
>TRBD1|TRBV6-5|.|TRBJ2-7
CASNRDRGRGQYF
TGTGCGTCAAACCGGGACAGGGGACGCGGGCAGTACTTC
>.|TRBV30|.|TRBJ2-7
CAWSVRGAGSYEQYF
TGTGCCTGGAGTGTACGGGGGGCTGGCTCCTACGAGCAGTACTTC
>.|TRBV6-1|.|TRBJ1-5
CASSGGTNQPQHF
TGTGCCAGCAGTGGCGGGACCAATCAGCCCCAGCATTTT
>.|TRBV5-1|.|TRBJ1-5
CASSLGRGEPQHF
TGCGCCAGCAGCTTGGGCCGGGGAGAGCCCCAGCATTTT
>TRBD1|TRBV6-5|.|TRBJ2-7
CASSPDRGRSYEQYF
TGTGCCAGCAGCCCAGACAGGGGTAGAAGCTACGAGCAGTACTTC
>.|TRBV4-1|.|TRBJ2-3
CASSPSSGTDTQYF
TGCGCCAGCAGCCCTAGTTCCGGCACAGATACGCAGTATTTT
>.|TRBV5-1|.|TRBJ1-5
CASSLGQGNIQHF
TGCGCCAGCAGCTTGGGGCAGGGAAACATCCAGCATTTT
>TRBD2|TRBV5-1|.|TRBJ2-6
CASSLSGVVGGANVLTF
TGCGCCAGCAGCTTGAGCGGGGTGGTTGGTGGGGCCAACGTCCTGACTTTC
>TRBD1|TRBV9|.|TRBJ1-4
CASSPRQGMTNEKLFF
TGTGCCAGCAGCCCACGACAGGGAATGACTAATGAAAAACTGTTTTTT
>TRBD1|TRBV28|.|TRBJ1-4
CASSDNRDRVLTNEKLFF
TGTGCCAGCAGTGATAACCGGGACAGGGTCTTAACTAATGAAAAACTGTTTTTT
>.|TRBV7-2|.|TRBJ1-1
CASSLVLPGGPLGTEAFF
TGTGCCAGCAGCTTAGTGTTGCCCGGGGGGCCCTTAGGGACTGAAGCTTTCTTT
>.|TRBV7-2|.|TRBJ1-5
CASSPYGVWQPQHF
TGTGCCAGCAGCCCGTACGGGGTTTGGCAGCCCCAGCATTTT
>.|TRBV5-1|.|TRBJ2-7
CASSLEANSEEQYF
TGCGCCAGCAGCTTGGAGGCAAACTCGGAGGAGCAGTACTTC
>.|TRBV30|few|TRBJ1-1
CAWSYQGTEAFF
TGTGCCTGGAGTTACCAGGGCACTGAAGCTTTCTTT
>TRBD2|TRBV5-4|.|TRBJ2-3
CASSHDSPSGRTYTDTQYF
TGTGCCAGCAGCCATGACTCTCCTAGCGGGAGGACGTACACAGATACGCAGTATTTT
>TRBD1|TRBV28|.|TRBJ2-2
CASRLTGPRNTGELFF
TGTGCCAGCAGGTTGACAGGGCCTAGGAACACCGGGGAGCTGTTTTTT
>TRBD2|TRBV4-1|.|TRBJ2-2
CASSRLLLAGGITGELFF
TGCGCCAGCAGCCGCCTTCTACTAGCGGGGGGGATAACCGGGGAGCTGTTTTTT
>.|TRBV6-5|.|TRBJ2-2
CASTRSYTGELFF
TGTGCCAGCACGAGGTCTTACACCGGGGAGCTGTTTTTT
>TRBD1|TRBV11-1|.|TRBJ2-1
CASSWDRDEQFF
TGTGCCAGCAGCTGGGACAGGGATGAGCAGTTCTTC
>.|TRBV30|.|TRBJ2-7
CAWTVGLLPSYEQYF
TGTGCCTGGACCGTAGGACTTCTCCCTTCCTACGAGCAGTACTTC
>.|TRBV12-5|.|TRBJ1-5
CASGRAGGRQPQHF
TGTGCTAGTGGCCGGGCCGGAGGGCGTCAGCCCCAGCATTTT
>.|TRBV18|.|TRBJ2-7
CASSPRSGATYEQYF
TGTGCCAGCTCACCACGGTCAGGGGCAACCTACGAGCAGTACTTC
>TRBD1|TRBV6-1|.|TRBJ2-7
CASIRDRYEQYF
TGTGCCAGCATCCGGGACAGATACGAGCAGTACTTC